The 28 T cell receptor beta chains below were found in one sample sequenced in a study of blood T cell repertoires in COVID-19. Measured with immunoSEQ multiplex PCR; TCRdb has only the in-frame clones, and not every one. Of around 78,000 clones listed, approximately 89% are singletons. What was sequenced was peripheral blood. These receptors were collected from a man in his fifties or sixties with active COVID-19.

J is TRBJ1-4 and V is TRBV4-2, with TRBD1 matching over 8 bases. CDR1 is LGHNA and CDR2 is YNFKEQ in the germline V gene. This CDR3 region has 18 residues. The J segment lost 0 bases and the V segment lost 2 bases, leaving 8 bases of the junction unmatched. CDR3 protein: CASSQTRQGIATNEKLFF. Written as DNA, the CDR3 is TGTGCCAGCAGCCAAACTAGACAGGGGATAGCAACTAATGAAAAACTGTTTTTT.

The V call is TRBV7-9, the J call TRBJ1-1, with D unresolved. CDR3 length: 15 residues. CDR1 and CDR2 (germline): SEHNR, FQNEAQ (reference sequence). Trimming stripped 1 base from V and 1 base from J, with 10 bases between. Here the CDR3 reads CASSLEGSGNTEAFF. As DNA, the CDR3 is TGTGCCAGCAGCTTAGAAGGGAGTGGGAACACTGAAGCTTTCTTT.

The chain combines TRBV5-6 with TRBJ2-1; 7 positions agree with TRBD2. Germline CDR1 is SGHDT and CDR2 is YYEEEE. J lost 5 bases, V lost 2 bases, and 4 bases had no gene match. CDR3 length: 14 amino acids. The CDR3 reads CASSFLAEDNEQFF. The CDR3 DNA follows: TGTGCCAGCAGCTTCCTAGCGGAAGACAATGAGCAGTTCTTC.

The chain's CDR3 is CATSDPGTEETQYF. The DNA for the CDR3 is TGTGCCACCAGTGATCCCGGGACAGAAGAGACCCAGTACTTC. This chain links TRBV24-1 with TRBJ2-5, with 7 bases lining up with TRBD1. CDR1 is KGHDR, CDR2 SFDVKD, per germline. CDR3 length: 14 residues. V was pared by 3 bases and J by 3 bases, with 3 bases of the junction left unmatched.

V gene TRBV7-2 combines with J gene TRBJ2-2, with D possibly matching TRBD2 (6 bases). The CDR3 runs 17 residues. Germline V lookup: CDR1 SGHTA, CDR2 FQGNSA. The germline V and J ends were trimmed by 5 bases and 8 bases, with 24 bases remaining between them. The DNA for the CDR3 is TGTGCCAGCAGCCTGAACCGGGACTCGCTTCGGGGGGGGGAGCTGTTTTTT. Protein: CASSLNRDSLRGGELFF.

This sequence joins TRBV6-1 and TRBJ2-3; 11 positions agree with TRBD2. The trim removed 2 bases at V and 2 bases at J, leaving 12 bases unmatched. This CDR3 has 19 residues. CDR1 is MNHNS, CDR2 SASEGT, per germline. CDR3 bases: TGTGCCAGCAGTGAACCCCCCCGGGCTAGCGGGGGGCACACAGATACGCAGTATTTT. Its translation is CASSEPPRASGGHTDTQYF.

The V and J genes are TRBV24-1 and TRBJ1-2; 7 nucleotides match TRBD1. Per the germline V gene, CDR1 is KGHDR and CDR2 is SFDVKD. The CDR3 length is 18 residues. Trimming removed 5 bases from V and 5 bases from J; junction bases left unmatched: 19. The CDR3 bases are TGTGCCACCAGTGGCCCCGGGACAGATGGGGATGGGGGTTATGGCTACACCTTC. This sequence encodes CATSGPGTDGDGGYGYTF.

CDR3 region: CASSLGTSGVYTDTQYF. Here the CDR3 DNA reads TGCGCCAGCAGCTTGGGGACTAGCGGGGTATACACAGATACGCAGTATTTT. V and J are TRBV5-1 and TRBJ2-3; TRBD2 matches 12 bases. Germline CDR1 reads SGHRS; CDR2 reads YFSETQ. This CDR3 is 17 amino acids long. V gave up 0 bases and J gave up 2 bases; unmatched junction bases: 4.

This chain connects TRBV6-6 to TRBJ2-7; 7 positions match TRBD2. The CDR3 is 13 residues long. J gave up 2 bases and V 5 bases, and 3 bases lay outside the gene matches. Germline V CDR1 and CDR2: MNHNY, SVGAGI (reference sequence). The CDR3 loop is CASSISGPYEQYF. For the CDR3, the DNA is TGTGCCAGCAGTATTAGCGGGCCCTACGAGCAGTACTTC.

This sequence joins TRBV19 and TRBJ1-4, with D possibly TRBD1 on 6 matching bases. This CDR3 is 15 amino acids long. CDR1 is LNHDA and CDR2 is SQIVND in the germline V gene (reference sequence). V lost 7 bases, J lost 1 base, and 13 bases lay in between. The CDR3 sequence: CASTTPQGTNEKLFF. DNA of the CDR3: TGTGCCAGTACCACCCCACAGGGAACTAATGAAAAACTGTTTTTT.

V gene TRBV3-1 (or the pseudogene TRBV3-2) combines with J gene TRBJ1-1, with D tentatively TRBD1 (6 bases). The germline V and J ends were trimmed by 3 bases and 5 bases, with 16 bases remaining between them. Per germline, CDR1 LGHDT and CDR2 YNNKEL (reference sequence). The CDR3 extends over 15 amino acids. The CDR3 DNA sequence: TGTGCCAGCAGCCAGACAGGCCCTGCGAGAACTGAAGCTTTCTTT. Its translation is CASSQTGPARTEAFF.

This clone was picked up a small number of times. The V gene is TRBV5-4, the J gene TRBJ1-5; TRBD1 agrees at 10 bases. The germline gives CDR1 SGHNT, CDR2 YYREEE (reference sequence). V dropped 4 bases and J dropped 5; count of bases not matched to a gene: 3. The CDR3 totals 14 residues. The CDR3 region has the DNA TGTGCCAGCAGCCGGGACAGGGGCGATCAGCCCCAGCATTTT. The encoded protein is CASSRDRGDQPQHF. Using reference TRBV5-4 and TRBJ1-5 for the parts outside the CDR3, the full variable domain is ETGVTQSPTHLIKTRGQQVTLRCSSQSGHNTVSWYQQALGQGPQFIFQYYREEENGRGNFPPRFSGLQFPNYSSELNVNALELDDSALYLCASSRDRGDQPQHFGDGTRLSIL.

The chain couples TRBV2 to TRBJ1-1, with 7 bases matching TRBD1. V dropped 7 bases and J dropped 7; count of bases not matched to a gene: 9. The CDR3 has 13 amino acids. Germline V gene sequence: CDR1 SNHLY, CDR2 FYNNEI. This chain's CDR3 is CASNPRWDSEAFF. In DNA, the CDR3 is TGTGCCAGCAACCCGAGGTGGGACAGTGAAGCTTTCTTT.

The chain links TRBV11-2 to TRBJ1-3, with 9 positions matching TRBD1. Trimming took 1 base from V and 10 from J; bases not matched to a gene: 5. The CDR3 is 14 residues long. Per the germline V gene, CDR1 is SGHAT and CDR2 is FQNNGV. The CDR3 DNA reads TGTGCCAGCAGCTTAGTCCTGACAGGGGGAACCATATATTTT. It encodes CASSLVLTGGTIYF.

This chain connects TRBV7-2 to TRBJ2-5, with D possibly matching TRBD1 (5 bases). V was clipped by 6 bases and J by 5 bases, with 16 bases between them. Germline V CDR1 and CDR2: SGHTA, FQGNSA. The CDR3 sequence is 14 residues long. The CDR3 is CASSPNAGMETQYF. CDR3 bases: TGTGCCAGCAGTCCAAATGCAGGGATGGAGACCCAGTACTTC.

V gene TRBV7-9 combines with J gene TRBJ1-1; D is possibly TRBD1 (5 bases). Trimming cost V 1 base and J 4 bases, with 16 bases left between them. The V gene's germline CDR1 is SEHNR and CDR2 FQNEAQ (reference sequence). This CDR3 is built from 16 residues. This CDR3 is CASSLDWGRTSTEAFF. In DNA, the CDR3 is TGTGCCAGCAGCTTAGATTGGGGCCGGACGAGCACTGAAGCTTTCTTT.

The CDR3 nucleotides are TGTGCCAGCAGCTTATTTGTAGGCCCTCGGGACGAGCAGTACTTC. As protein: CASSLFVGPRDEQYF. The chain couples TRBV7-9 to TRBJ2-7; D not certain. This CDR3 region has 15 residues. The germline gives CDR1 SEHNR, CDR2 FQNEAQ (reference sequence). V lost 2 bases, J lost 5 bases, and 16 bases lay in between.

V and J are TRBV14 and TRBJ2-5; D gene uncertain. Germline CDR1 and CDR2: SGHDN and FVKESK. There are 14 residues in the CDR3. V dropped 0 bases and J dropped 5 bases, with 10 bases sitting between them. CDR3 protein: CASSQDHGRETQYF. CDR3 DNA: TGTGCCAGCAGCCAAGATCACGGTCGGGAGACCCAGTACTTC. The full variable domain, rest sourced from reference TRBV14 and TRBJ2-5, is EAGVTQFPSHSVIEKGQTVTLRCDPISGHDNLYWYRRVMGKEIKFLLHFVKESKQDESGMPNNRFLAERTGGTYSTLKVQPAELEDSGVYFCASSQDHGRETQYFGPGTRLLVL.

The chain joins TRBV6-6 to TRBJ2-7; 8 positions match TRBD1. This CDR3 comprises 12 residues. V was pared by 4 bases and J by 7 bases, with 3 bases of the junction left unmatched. Germline V gene sequence: CDR1 MNHNY, CDR2 SVGAGI (reference sequence). CDR3 DNA sequence: TGTGCCAGCAGTTTTACAGGGGGTGAGCAGTACTTC. Translating it yields CASSFTGGEQYF.

V and J are TRBV28 and TRBJ2-1, with TRBD2 identical over 7 bases. The germline CDR1 and CDR2 sequences are MDHEN and SYDVKM. The CDR3 extends over 12 amino acids. The V gene end was trimmed by 5 bases and the J gene end by 10 bases; junction bases not matched to a gene: 5. The CDR3: CASSTDGREQFF. The CDR3 DNA follows: TGTGCCAGCAGTACCGACGGGAGGGAGCAGTTCTTC.

This chain connects TRBV11-2 to TRBJ2-3, with D perhaps matching TRBD2 (7 bases). Germline V gives CDR1 SGHAT, CDR2 FQNNGV. This CDR3 is 16 amino acids long. V lost 5 bases to trimming and J lost 3 bases, with 18 bases between them. CDR3 bases: TGTGCCAGCAGCCCCACTGGGGGGGCTGGGACAGATACGCAGTATTTT. This codes for CASSPTGGAGTDTQYF.

This chain uses TRBV7-9 with TRBJ2-7; TRBD2 matches at 7 bases. Germline V gene data show CDR1 as SEHNR and CDR2 as FQNEAQ (reference sequence). This CDR3 spans 15 amino acids. V shed 2 bases, J shed 4 bases, and the junction held 8 bases outside the gene matches. The DNA for the CDR3 is TGTGCCAGCAGCTTAACGGGCGGGAGTAGTTACGAGCAGTACTTC. Translated: CASSLTGGSSYEQYF.

The gene calls are TRBV6-4 and TRBJ2-1; TRBD2 matches at 11 bases. The V gene end was trimmed by 0 bases and the J gene end by 7 bases; junction bases not matched to a gene: 17. CDR3 size: 20 residues. CDR1 and CDR2 from the germline V gene are MRHNA and SNTAGT. The CDR3, as DNA: TGTGCCAGCAGTGACTCGATTTGTATGTTCACTAGCGGGGGAAAAAATGAGCAGTTCTTC. Amino acid sequence: CASSDSICMFTSGGKNEQFF.

The V call is TRBV18, the J call TRBJ1-1; D is possibly TRBD1 (6 bases). Germline V CDR1 and CDR2: KGHSH, LQKENI. V gave up 2 bases and J gave up 1 base, with 17 bases separating them. This CDR3 has 17 amino acids. The CDR3 bases are TGTGCCAGCTCACCAAGGGCGGCGGGGGCGGCGAACACTGAAGCTTTCTTT. It encodes CASSPRAAGAANTEAFF.

The CDR3: CASSLYPGTSGSLTSNEQFF. In nucleotides, the CDR3 is TGTGCCAGCAGTCTCTACCCCGGGACTAGCGGGAGCTTGACCTCCAATGAGCAGTTCTTC. The V and J genes are TRBV6-2 or TRBV6-3 and TRBJ2-1, with TRBD2 identical over 14 bases. CDR1 and CDR2 (germline): MNHEY, SVGEGT. Trimming at V came to 5 bases and at J to 6 bases, leaving 18 bases not matched to a gene. The CDR3 runs to 20 residues.

This rearrangement joins TRBV4-1 to TRBJ2-5; no firm D call. Trimming took 4 bases from V and 0 from J, leaving 9 bases between them. CDR1 and CDR2 from the germline V gene are MGHRA and YSYEKL. The CDR3 sequence is 14 residues long. CDR3 DNA: TGCGCCAGCAGCCTTAGACACTACCAAGAGACCCAGTACTTC. It specifies CASSLRHYQETQYF.

The gene calls are TRBV7-2 and TRBJ2-2; 9 nucleotides match TRBD2. Germline CDR1 and CDR2: SGHTA and FQGNSA. With V trimmed by 10 bases and J by 1 base, 7 bases remained unmatched. This CDR3 comprises 15 residues. The CDR3: CATPPTSGNTGELFF. The CDR3, as DNA: TGTGCCACCCCGCCGACTAGCGGGAACACCGGGGAGCTGTTTTTT.

The chain recombines TRBV6-5 with TRBJ2-7; D is possibly TRBD1 (5 bases). With 0 bases removed from V and 3 bases from J, the gap between germline ends came to 12 bases. Germline assignment: CDR1 MNHEY and CDR2 SVGAGI. The CDR3 totals 15 residues. The CDR3 here is CASSYSAQGGYEQYF. The CDR3 DNA is TGTGCCAGCAGTTACTCGGCTCAGGGCGGCTACGAGCAGTACTTC.